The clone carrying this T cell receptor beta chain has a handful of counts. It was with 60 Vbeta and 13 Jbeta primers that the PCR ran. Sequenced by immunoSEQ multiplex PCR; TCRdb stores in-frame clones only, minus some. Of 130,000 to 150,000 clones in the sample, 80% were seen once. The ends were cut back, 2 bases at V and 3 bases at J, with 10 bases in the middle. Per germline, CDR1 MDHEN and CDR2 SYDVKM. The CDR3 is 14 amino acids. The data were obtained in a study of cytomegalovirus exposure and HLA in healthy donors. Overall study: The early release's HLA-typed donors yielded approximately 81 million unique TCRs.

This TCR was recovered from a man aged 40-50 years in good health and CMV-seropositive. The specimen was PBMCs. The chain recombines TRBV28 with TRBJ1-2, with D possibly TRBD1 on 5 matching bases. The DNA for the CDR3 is TGTGCCAGCAGTTTAGGCAGGGCAGACTATGGCTACACCTTC. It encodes CASSLGRADYGYTF.